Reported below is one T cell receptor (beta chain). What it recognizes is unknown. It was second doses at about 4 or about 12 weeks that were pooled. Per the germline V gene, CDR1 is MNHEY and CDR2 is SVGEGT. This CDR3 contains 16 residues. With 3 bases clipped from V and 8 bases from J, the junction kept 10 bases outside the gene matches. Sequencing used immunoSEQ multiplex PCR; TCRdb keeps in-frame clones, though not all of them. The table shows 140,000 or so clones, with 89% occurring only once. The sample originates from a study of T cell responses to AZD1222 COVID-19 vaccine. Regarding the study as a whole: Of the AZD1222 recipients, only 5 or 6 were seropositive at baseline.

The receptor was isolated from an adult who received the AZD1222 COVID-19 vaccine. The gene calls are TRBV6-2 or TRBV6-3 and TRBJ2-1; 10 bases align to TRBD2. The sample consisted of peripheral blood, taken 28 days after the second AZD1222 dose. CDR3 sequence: CASSYTQREGQDEQFF. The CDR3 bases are TGTGCCAGCAGTTATACCCAGCGGGAGGGCCAGGATGAGCAGTTCTTC.